A single sample is the source of the 2 T cell receptor beta chains below, sequenced in a study of control samples from healthy donors and cancer patients. Some clones are missing from TCRdb's copy, which holds only in-frame ones; the method was immunoSEQ multiplex PCR. In the table there are about 130,000 clones, under 95% of which are singletons. Source material: PBMCs. These receptors were collected from a man aged 45-65 years with head and neck cancer.

A remark on this clone: The same CDR3 arises from other DNA sequences in this sample as well. This chain links TRBV7-2 with TRBJ2-7; no firm D call. V lost 1 base to trimming and J lost 1 base, with 8 bases between them. From germline, CDR1 is SGHTA and CDR2 FQGNSA. The length of the CDR3 is 14 residues. The DNA of the CDR3 is TGTGCCAGCAGCTTAGGTCGCGGATCCTACGAGCAGTACTTC. Its protein product is CASSLGRGSYEQYF.

The chain uses TRBV9 and TRBJ2-1; TRBD2 might be the D (5 bases). The ends were cut back, 1 base at V and 10 bases at J, with 12 bases in the middle. CDR1 SGDLS and CDR2 YYNGEE come from the germline V gene. The CDR3 runs 13 residues. In DNA form, the CDR3 reads TGTGCCAGCAGCGTAATCTCGGGGAACGAGCAGTTCTTC. It specifies CASSVISGNEQFF.